This TCR beta chain came from a study of cytomegalovirus exposure and HLA in healthy donors (dated by TCRdb to about 2017). With regard to the full study: The 650 to 750 repertoires of the first cohort and the 120 validation repertoires were produced on the same platform, according to a later analysis. The aim of the study was to test whether cataloging public T cell receptors could identify signatures of past pathogen exposure. Besides the first cohort of 550 to 750 subjects, a separate validation cohort made up of 120 different subjects was used. High-throughput TCR immunosequencing, statistical association of individual TCRs with disease status, and machine learning were combined to predict cytomegalovirus infection status.

Reading from cysteine to phenylalanine, the CDR3 counts 19 amino acids. Only the CDR3 region is kept as DNA, spanning 57 bases read in frame from base 1. Relative to germline, V is missing 5 bases and J is missing 2 bases, with 18 bases of the junction outside any gene match. The germline V gene (reference sequence) supplies CDR1 LNHDA and CDR2 SQIVND. Receptor amplification or capture employed the immunoSEQ multiplex PCR assay. Under the source paper's analysis protocol: To diagnose cytomegalovirus status from the catalog of TCR beta chain sequences, a statistical classification framework was built. TCRdb carries this immuneACCESS record with in-frame sequences only. Its versions omit some clonotypes, under half of them owing to an unresolved V gene in the studies checked, with the rest unexplained. The DNA gave D and trimming, while V, J and clone size come from that table. In all, the sample holds hundreds of thousands of clones, and roughly nine tenths of those were seen once. The ten largest make up 9.5% to 15% of the sample.

Study-wide conclusions, independent of this receptor: In both the original and validation cohorts, the classifier was reported to diagnose cytomegalovirus status with high specificity and sensitivity. The authors suggested that the approach could potentially be generalized to other disease states and immunological phenotypes. Across donors, most TCR sequences were observed very rarely, whereas some public TCRs were present in many individuals. The study gave a list of roughly 150 TCR beta chains associated with cytomegalovirus. A later analysis lacked HLA typing for the validation cohort, so it scored co-occurrence in that cohort across all 130 or so repertoires. Three of the identified cytomegalovirus-associated TCR beta chains were confirmed in vitro to be specific for cytomegalovirus antigens. Of the cluster scores, roughly 95% were above 0 in a later analysis, which found that TCRs clustered in the first cohort also tended to co-occur in the approximately 130 validation repertoires.

As to this clone: The antigen it binds to is not known. Base qualities are not recorded, but no much larger clone differs from it by a single base.

The donors belonged to the validation cohort of approximately 130 subjects, which was separate from the approximately 700-subject first cohort. The rearranged chain carries TRBV19 and TRBJ2-3; a stretch of 8 junction bases matches TRBD2. This sequence was found in a man younger than 35 in good health and CMV-seropositive. Sequenced material: PBMCs. Here the CDR3 is given as CASSLIGSGRGRVTDTQYF. The DNA sequence is TGTGCCAGTAGTCTCATCGGAAGCGGGAGAGGGCGAGTCACAGATACGCAGTATTTT.